One and the same sample provided the 20 T cell receptor beta chains below, sequenced in a study of control samples from healthy donors and cancer patients. Measured with immunoSEQ multiplex PCR; TCRdb has only the in-frame clones, and not every one. The sample records tens of thousands of clones, about 92% being singletons. Sample: blood. These receptors were taken from a woman between 25 and 40 years old in good health.

J is TRBJ1-6 and V is TRBV11-2; D gene uncertain. This CDR3 region has 13 residues. The germline gives CDR1 SGHAT, CDR2 FQNNGV. Trimming took 5 bases from V and 10 from J, leaving 12 bases between them. In nucleotides, the CDR3 is TGTGCCAGCAGCGTTCAGGTGACGTCACCCCTCCACTTT. It translates to CASSVQVTSPLHF.

CDR3: CASKTGDRAPYEQYF. CDR3 nucleotide sequence: TGTGCCAGCAAAACGGGGGACAGGGCGCCCTACGAGCAGTACTTC. This chain uses TRBV6-5 with TRBJ2-7, with TRBD1 identical over 9 bases. Germline CDR1 is MNHEY and CDR2 is SVGAGI. Trimming cost V 7 bases and J 2 bases; bases outside gene matches: 9. The length of the CDR3 is 15 residues.

The V gene is TRBV11-2, the J gene TRBJ1-5; D unclear. The germline gives CDR1 SGHAT, CDR2 FQNNGV. This CDR3 comprises 15 residues. The germline V and J ends were trimmed by 3 bases and 4 bases, with 13 bases remaining between them. The CDR3 protein is CASSLGGGLNQPQHF. CDR3 DNA: TGTGCCAGCAGCTTGGGCGGCGGGTTAAATCAGCCCCAGCATTTT.

This clone was detected only a few times. The chain employs TRBV28 and TRBJ2-1; the D is unclear. CDR1 and CDR2 (germline): MDHEN, SYDVKM. CDR3 size: 14 residues. The V end was cut by 4 bases, the J end by 7 bases, with 14 bases between. CDR3: CASSSDWKRNEQFF. The CDR3 nucleotides read TGTGCCAGCAGTTCCGACTGGAAGAGAAATGAGCAGTTCTTC. The full variable domain, in which reference TRBV28 and TRBJ2-1 provide the parts outside the CDR3, is DVKVTQSSRYLVKRTGEKVFLECVQDMDHENMFWYRQDPGLGLRLIYFSYDVKMKEKGDIPEGYSVSREKKERFSLILESASTNQTSMYLCASSSDWKRNEQFFGPGTRLTVL.

V is TRBV3-1 (or the pseudogene TRBV3-2) and J is TRBJ1-2; D remains ambiguous. Trimming shortened V by 0 bases and J by 4 bases, and 9 bases separated the two germline ends. The CDR3 has 14 residues. Germline V CDR1 and CDR2: LGHDT, YNNKEL (reference sequence). The DNA for the CDR3 is TGTGCCAGCAGCCAAGAGGGCAAAGGCTATGGCTACACCTTC. Amino acid sequence: CASSQEGKGYGYTF.

The V call is TRBV19, the J call TRBJ1-1, with 8 bases lining up with TRBD1. Germline assignment: CDR1 LNHDA and CDR2 SQIVND (reference sequence). The trim removed 5 bases at V and 3 bases at J, leaving 8 bases unmatched. CDR3 length: 15 amino acids. For the CDR3, the DNA is TGTGCCAGTAGTGAAAGACAGGGGCGGCACACTGAAGCTTTCTTT. It codes for CASSERQGRHTEAFF. Based on the CDR3 plus reference TRBV19 and TRBJ1-1, the full variable domain is DGGITQSPKYLFRKEGQNVTLSCEQNLNHDAMYWYRQDPGQGLRLIYYSQIVNDFQKGDIAEGYSVSREKKESFPLTVTSAQKNPTAFYLCASSERQGRHTEAFFGQGTRLTVV.

The rearrangement links TRBV10-3 to TRBJ2-2; 8 bases are shared with TRBD2. Per the germline V gene, CDR1 is ENHRY and CDR2 is SYGVKD. V lost 3 bases, J lost 2 bases, and 5 bases stayed unmatched. This CDR3 spans 16 amino acids. The CDR3 coding sequence is TGTGCCATCAGTGAAAGCGGGGGACCCAACACCGGGGAGCTGTTTTTT. This encodes CAISESGGPNTGELFF.

The DNA for the CDR3 is TGCAGCGTTGACAGGCCAAGGAACACTGAAGCTTTCTTT. Its translation: CSVDRPRNTEAFF. V is TRBV29-1 and J is TRBJ1-1; no clear D. Germline V lookup: CDR1 SQVTM, CDR2 ANQGSEA. V gave up 3 bases and J gave up 1 base, with 9 bases separating them. The CDR3 has 13 amino acids.

The chain carries TRBV9 and TRBJ1-1; D may be TRBD1 (5 bases). CDR3 length: 14 amino acids. Trimming removed 5 bases at V and 0 bases at J, with 11 bases between. CDR1 and CDR2 from the germline V gene are SGDLS and YYNGEE. This chain's CDR3 is CASSPDSLNTEAFF. CDR3 in DNA: TGTGCCAGCAGTCCAGACAGTTTGAACACTGAAGCTTTCTTT.

The V call is TRBV7-9, the J call TRBJ2-1; 7 positions agree with TRBD1. Germline V gives CDR1 SEHNR, CDR2 FQNEAQ (reference sequence). The CDR3 runs 15 residues. V lost 3 bases to trimming and J lost 9 bases; unmatched junction nucleotides: 11. CDR3 sequence: CASSFDREWTGEQFF. The CDR3 DNA sequence: TGTGCCAGCAGCTTTGACAGGGAATGGACGGGTGAGCAGTTCTTC.

Here the CDR3 DNA reads TGCGCCAGCAGCTTGGAACAGGGAGTATCCACAGATACGCAGTATTTT. It is translated as CASSLEQGVSTDTQYF. The chain is built from TRBV5-1 and TRBJ2-3; D is perhaps TRBD1 (6 bases). The CDR3 length is 16 residues. The V end lost 0 bases, the J end lost 2 bases, and 13 bases lay between the germline ends. The germline V gene encodes CDR1 SGHRS and CDR2 YFSETQ.

This chain uses TRBV18 with TRBJ1-5; D call uncertain. Trimming removed 2 bases at V and 4 bases at J, with 9 bases between. The germline V gene encodes CDR1 KGHSH and CDR2 LQKENI. This CDR3 comprises 14 residues. CDR3 bases: TGTGCCAGCTCACCAAGGTCGGGGAATCAGCCCCAGCATTTT. Protein product: CASSPRSGNQPQHF.

The rearrangement links TRBV11-2 to TRBJ2-1; TRBD2 matches at 14 bases. J gave up 13 bases and V 0 bases, and 2 bases lay outside the gene matches. CDR3 size: 14 residues. Germline V lookup: CDR1 SGHAT, CDR2 FQNNGV. This CDR3 is CASSLDGTSGSQFF. The CDR3 DNA reads TGTGCCAGCAGCTTAGACGGGACTAGCGGGAGTCAGTTCTTC.

V gene TRBV11-2 combines with J gene TRBJ1-2; tentative D call: TRBD1 (6 bases). The V end was cut by 0 bases, the J end by 8 bases, with 10 bases between. This CDR3 is built from 13 residues. From germline, CDR1 is SGHAT and CDR2 FQNNGV. CDR3 amino acids: CASSLDRGSGYTF. In DNA, the CDR3 is TGTGCCAGCAGCTTAGACAGGGGTAGCGGCTACACCTTC.

The genes are TRBV6-9 and TRBJ2-5; 9 bases are a match to TRBD2. Per the germline V gene, CDR1 is MNHGY and CDR2 is SVAAGI. Germline trimming cut 6 bases from V and 5 bases from J; bases unmatched to any gene: 10. This CDR3 is built from 15 residues. CDR3 DNA: TGTGCCAGCAGGGCGGGACTAGCCACGAGGGAGACCCAGTACTTC. The encoded protein is CASRAGLATRETQYF.

This chain links TRBV2 with TRBJ2-1; D perhaps matches TRBD2 (5 bases). Germline values: CDR1 SNHLY, CDR2 FYNNEI. The CDR3 contains 14 residues. The ends were cut back, 7 bases at V and 2 bases at J, with 12 bases in the middle. The CDR3 sequence: CASKEVDTYNEQFF. The DNA for the CDR3 is TGTGCCAGCAAGGAGGTAGACACCTACAATGAGCAGTTCTTC.

The CDR3, as DNA: TGTGCCAGTAGTATCTATGGGGGGAACACCGGGGAGCTGTTTTTT. Encoded protein: CASSIYGGNTGELFF. The chain combines TRBV19 with TRBJ2-2; D possibly uses TRBD1 or TRBD2 (5 bases each). This CDR3 has 15 amino acids. The V end was cut by 3 bases, the J end by 1 base, with 9 bases between. Germline loops: CDR1 LNHDA, CDR2 SQIVND (reference sequence).

This sequence joins TRBV6-5 and TRBJ1-1; 11 nucleotides agree with TRBD1. With 6 bases clipped from V and 3 bases from J, the junction kept 6 bases outside the gene matches. The V gene's germline CDR1 is MNHEY and CDR2 SVGAGI. The CDR3 consists of 15 residues. The CDR3 DNA reads TGTGCCAGCAGCGGACAGGGGGCGGGTGACACTGAAGCTTTCTTT. Translating it yields CASSGQGAGDTEAFF.

The V and J genes are TRBV6-5 and TRBJ1-5; D is unclear. The CDR3 runs to 13 residues. V shed 0 bases and J shed 6 bases, with 6 bases lying between them. The germline gives CDR1 MNHEY, CDR2 SVGAGI. CDR3 coding DNA: TGTGCCAGCAGTTACTCGGACGGTCAGCCCCAGCATTTT. It codes for CASSYSDGQPQHF.

The genes are TRBV9 and TRBJ2-7; tentative D call: TRBD2 (5 bases). The CDR3 spans 15 residues. Per germline, CDR1 SGDLS and CDR2 YYNGEE. Trimming cost V 0 bases and J 2 bases, with 12 bases left between them. CDR3 amino acids: CASSVATGETYEQYF. Written as DNA, the CDR3 is TGTGCCAGCAGCGTAGCTACCGGGGAGACCTACGAGCAGTACTTC.